The TCR beta chain described here comes from a study of T-cell reconstitution after alpha-beta-depleted transplantation in children (TCRdb year 2016). Study-level background: Using TCR repertoire profiling, the study followed T-cell immune reconstitution in a quantitative way in children after TCRalphabeta/CD19-depleted allogeneic hematopoietic cell transplantation.

The sample's treatment or condition label, decoded: allogeneic hematopoietic cell transplantation with graft depleted of TCRalphabeta T cells and CD19 B cells. TCRalphabeta/CD19-depleted allogeneic hematopoietic cell grafts were given to the transplant recipients, all of whom were children. Library prep was done by PCR. The sequencer was an Illumina HiSeq 2500. Molecular barcoding was employed in the preparation of TCR libraries, with unique molecular identifiers being used to normalize TCRbeta repertoire quantification. TCRdb itself trimmed the public reads at Q25 with fastp, ran MiXCR and retained productive beta chains. Entries are consolidated by CDR3 protein sequence, retaining the most common genes and DNA. This sample comprises over 150,000 distinct CDR3 sequences, approximately 6.3% of them detected only once. The ten biggest clones cover 4.5% to 6.5% of the sample. What the work shows at the level of the full study, not this receptor alone: Hyperexpanded clone frequencies declined over subsequent months; after one year, T-cell counts and TCRbeta diversity were mostly attributed to newly produced T cells. In some patients, the high TCRbeta diversity seen at day 60 was put down to recipient T cells and intrathymic progenitors that had survived conditioning. About two months after transplant, the apparently early recovery of alphabetaT-cell counts reportedly depended on just several hundred clones that had expanded rapidly and came from non-depleted graft cells.

Note on this clonotype: Its cognate antigen has yet to be identified. No clone much larger than this one lies a single base away; base qualities are absent.

V is clipped by 8 bases and J by 0 bases, and the sequence between their germline boundaries is 11 bases long. CDR1 and CDR2 are drawn from the germline V gene: SGHTA, FQGNSA. The CDR3 holds 13 amino acids from the cysteine to the phenylalanine. Only the CDR3 portion is preserved as DNA: 39 bases, with reading frame beginning at the first base. The sample was PBMCs, taken before TCRalphabeta/CD19-depleted stem cell transplant. This clonotype was obtained from a boy aged 2-15 years with acute lymphoblastic leukemia, due to receive a stem cell transplant. The V gene is TRBV7-2 and the J gene is TRBJ2-7; D gene: possibly TRBD1, on 6 matching bases. The CDR3 has the sequence CASLGASSYEQYF. At the DNA level, the sequence is TGTGCCAGCTTGGGGGCCAGCTCCTACGAGCAGTACTTC.